This TCR beta chain was sequenced in a study of blood T cell repertoires in COVID-19. The CDR3 length is 12 residues. V was clipped by 5 bases and J by 5 bases; unmatched bases: 3. Germline lookup yields CDR1 LNHDA and CDR2 SQIVND (reference sequence). In the original workflow: Reference gene primer amplification gave nucleated cell count estimates. Only in-frame clones appear in the TCRdb table, and some are missing; sequencing was by immunoSEQ multiplex PCR. That table furnishes V, J and clone size, whereas the DNA furnished D and trimming. The sample carries 300,000 to 400,000 clones, roughly 86% recorded once.

The rearrangement joins TRBV19 to TRBJ2-7; TRBD2 agrees at 7 bases. The clonotype comes from a human donor in a cohort sampled during active COVID-19. Sequenced material: peripheral blood. CDR3 residues: CASSLAGDEQYF. CDR3 sequence (DNA): TGTGCCAGTAGTCTGGCGGGGGACGAGCAGTACTTC.